This TCR beta chain was observed in a study of shared clonotypes between healthy human individuals. The germline V gene encodes CDR1 KGHSH and CDR2 LQKENI. CDR3 size: 14 residues. V lost 4 bases and J lost 2, with 9 bases in between. The assay was immunoSEQ multiplex PCR, and TCRdb's table has in-frame clones only and misses some. The table shows under 150,000 clones, with around two thirds occurring only once. The genes are TRBV18 and TRBJ1-5, with D hard to call. The source material was memory CD8+ T cells sorted from blood. Noted subset: CD45RO+ cells pooled with CCR7-negative TemRA cells. This receptor was taken from a woman in her twenties or thirties in good health. CDR3 bases: TGTGCCAGCTCACTGGTGGAGGGCAATCAGCCCCAGCATTTT. Translation gives CASSLVEGNQPQHF.